These 5 T cell receptor beta chains were all obtained from the same sample, sequenced in a study of shared clonotypes between healthy human individuals. Sequenced by immunoSEQ multiplex PCR; TCRdb stores in-frame clones only, minus some. The sample has roughly 1,000,000 clones; approximately 78% are singletons. Sequencing was carried out using memory CD4+ T cells from PBMCs. Specified subset: CD45RA-negative fraction. The receptors shown here come from a man aged 18 to 30 in good health. Some clones in this sample may be carry-over from other donors' samples.

The CDR3 loop reads CASSWAVRSYEQYF. CDR3 DNA sequence: TGTGCCAGCAGCTGGGCAGTGCGATCCTACGAGCAGTACTTC. The rearrangement uses TRBV7-9 and TRBJ2-7, with D uncertain. Per the germline V gene, CDR1 is SEHNR and CDR2 is FQNEAQ (reference sequence). Trimming cost V 4 bases and J 1 base, with 11 bases left between them. CDR3 length equals 14 residues.

V and J are TRBV5-1 and TRBJ2-2, with D possibly being TRBD2 (5 bases). Trimming removed 4 bases at V and 6 bases at J, with 10 bases between. This CDR3 contains 13 residues. The germline V gene has CDR1 SGHRS and CDR2 YFSETQ. In DNA form, the CDR3 reads TGCGCCAGCAGCGGGAGCGAGGCCGGGGAGCTGTTTTTT. Translating it yields CASSGSEAGELFF. The variable domain in full, with the rest retrieved from reference TRBV5-1 and TRBJ2-2, is KAGVTQTPRYLIKTRGQQVTLSCSPISGHRSVSWYQQTPGQGLQFLFEYFSETQRNKGNFPGRFSGRQFSNSRSEMNVSTLELGDSALYLCASSGSEAGELFFGEGSRLTVL.

This clone was seen a single time. The V and J genes are TRBV11-2 and TRBJ2-2, with a weak D call TRBD2 (6 bases). Germline CDR1 SGHAT, CDR2 FQNNGV. The CDR3 runs 14 residues. V gave up 7 bases and J gave up 1 base, with 10 bases separating them. CDR3 protein: CASIAGLNTGELFF. The CDR3 region has the DNA TGTGCCAGCATTGCGGGATTGAACACCGGGGAGCTGTTTTTT. The variable domain in full, completed from reference TRBV11-2 and TRBJ2-2, reads EAGVAQSPRYKIIEKRQSVAFWCNPISGHATLYWYQQILGQGPKLLIQFQNNGVVDDSQLPKDRFSAERLKGVDSTLKIQPAKLEDSAVYLCASIAGLNTGELFFGEGSRLTVL.

The rearrangement joins TRBV5-6 to TRBJ1-5; possibly TRBD1 for D (6 bases). The CDR3 totals 13 residues. V gave up 4 bases and J gave up 4 bases, with 9 bases separating them. The germline CDR1 and CDR2 sequences are SGHDT and YYEEEE. This CDR3 is CASSKGQNQPQHF. The CDR3 DNA sequence: TGTGCCAGCAGCAAAGGACAGAATCAGCCCCAGCATTTT.

This clone was counted a few times. The V gene is TRBV7-9, the J gene TRBJ1-1; TRBD1 matches at 9 bases. In germline, CDR1 is SEHNR, CDR2 FQNEAQ (reference sequence). There are 16 residues in the CDR3. After removal of 2 bases from V and 2 bases from J, the junction contained 6 bases not matched to a gene. The CDR3 loop is CASSLTPQGANTEAFF. The CDR3 DNA is TGTGCCAGCAGCTTAACACCACAGGGGGCAAACACTGAAGCTTTCTTT. Complete variable domain (other parts from reference TRBV7-9 and TRBJ1-1): DTGVSQNPRHKITKRGQNVTFRCDPISEHNRLYWYRQTLGQGPEFLTYFQNEAQLEKSRLLSDRFSAERPKGSFSTLEIQRTEQGDSAMYLCASSLTPQGANTEAFFGQGTRLTVV.